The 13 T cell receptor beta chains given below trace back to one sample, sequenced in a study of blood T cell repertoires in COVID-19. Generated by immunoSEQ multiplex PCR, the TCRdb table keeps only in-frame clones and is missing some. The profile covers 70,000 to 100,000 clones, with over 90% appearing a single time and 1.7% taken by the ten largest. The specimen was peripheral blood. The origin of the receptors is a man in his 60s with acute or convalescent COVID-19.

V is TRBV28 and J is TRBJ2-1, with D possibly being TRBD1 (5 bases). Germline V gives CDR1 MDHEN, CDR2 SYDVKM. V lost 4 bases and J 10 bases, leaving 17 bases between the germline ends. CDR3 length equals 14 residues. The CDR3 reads CASSSQGGFGEQFF. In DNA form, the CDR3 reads TGTGCCAGCAGTTCGCAGGGTGGGTTTGGAGAGCAGTTCTTC.

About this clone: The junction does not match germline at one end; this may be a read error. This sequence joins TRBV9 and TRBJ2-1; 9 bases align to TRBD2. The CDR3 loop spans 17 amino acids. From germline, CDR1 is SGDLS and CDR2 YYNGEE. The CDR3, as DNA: TGCGCCAGCAGCGTGAGGGGGGGGACTAGCCTCTTTAGCGAGCAGTTCTTC. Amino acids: CASSVRGGTSLFSEQFF.

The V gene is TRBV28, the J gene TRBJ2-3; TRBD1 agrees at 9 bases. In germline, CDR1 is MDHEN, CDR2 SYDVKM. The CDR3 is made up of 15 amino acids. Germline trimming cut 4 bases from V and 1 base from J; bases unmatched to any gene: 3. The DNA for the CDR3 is TGTGCCAGCAGTTCACGGACAGGGGGCACAGATACGCAGTATTTT. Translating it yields CASSSRTGGTDTQYF.

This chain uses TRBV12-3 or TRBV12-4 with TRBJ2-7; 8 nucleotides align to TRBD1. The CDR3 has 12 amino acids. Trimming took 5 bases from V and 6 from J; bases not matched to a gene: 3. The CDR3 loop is CASSPDRVEQYF. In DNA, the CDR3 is TGTGCCAGCAGTCCGGACAGGGTCGAGCAGTACTTC.

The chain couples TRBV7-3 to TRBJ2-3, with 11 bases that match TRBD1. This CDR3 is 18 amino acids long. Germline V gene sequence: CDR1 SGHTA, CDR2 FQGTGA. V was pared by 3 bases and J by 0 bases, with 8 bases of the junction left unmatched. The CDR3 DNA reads TGTGCCAGCAGCTTGGGACAGGGGGTGGGGATTAGCACAGATACGCAGTATTTT. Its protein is CASSLGQGVGISTDTQYF.

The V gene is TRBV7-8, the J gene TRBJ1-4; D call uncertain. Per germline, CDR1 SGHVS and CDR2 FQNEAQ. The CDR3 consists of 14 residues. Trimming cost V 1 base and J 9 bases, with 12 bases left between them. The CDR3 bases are TGTGCCAGCAGCTTAGTCGGAGAGGGCAAAAAACTGTTTTTT. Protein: CASSLVGEGKKLFF. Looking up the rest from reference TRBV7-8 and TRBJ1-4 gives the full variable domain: GAGVSQSPRYKVAKRGQDVALRCDPISGHVSLFWYQQALGQGPEFLTYFQNEAQLDKSGLPSDRFFAERPEGSVSTLKIQRTQQEDSAVYLCASSLVGEGKKLFFGSGTQLSVL.

The CDR3 DNA sequence: TGCGCCAGCAGCCCCACCACAGGGGGCACTGAAGCTTTCTTT. Its translation is CASSPTTGGTEAFF. The chain couples TRBV4-3 to TRBJ1-1; 8 bases match TRBD1. The CDR3 runs to 14 residues. With V trimmed by 4 bases and J by 4 bases, 5 bases remained unmatched. Germline-derived CDR1 and CDR2 are LGHNA and YSLEER.

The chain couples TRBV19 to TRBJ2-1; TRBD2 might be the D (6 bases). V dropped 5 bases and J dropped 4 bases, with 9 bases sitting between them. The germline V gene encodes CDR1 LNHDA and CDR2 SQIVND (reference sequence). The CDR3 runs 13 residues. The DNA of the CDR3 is TGTGCCAGTAGTGGGGGACTGTACAATGAGCAGTTCTTC. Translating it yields CASSGGLYNEQFF.

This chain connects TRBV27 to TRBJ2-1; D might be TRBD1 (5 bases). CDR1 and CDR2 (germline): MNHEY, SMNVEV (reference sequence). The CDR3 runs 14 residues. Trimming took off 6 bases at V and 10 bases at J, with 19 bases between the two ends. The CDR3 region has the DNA TGTGCCAGCAGCCCCGAACAGGTTATCAACGAGCAGTTCTTC. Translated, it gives CASSPEQVINEQFF.

The CDR3 nucleotides are TGTGCCAGTAGCCCGACAAGAACTGAAGCTTTCTTT. It yields the protein CASSPTRTEAFF. The rearrangement uses TRBV19 and TRBJ1-1; D ambiguous. This CDR3 comprises 12 residues. The germline V gene has CDR1 LNHDA and CDR2 SQIVND (reference sequence). V lost 6 bases and J 5 bases, leaving 10 bases between the germline ends.

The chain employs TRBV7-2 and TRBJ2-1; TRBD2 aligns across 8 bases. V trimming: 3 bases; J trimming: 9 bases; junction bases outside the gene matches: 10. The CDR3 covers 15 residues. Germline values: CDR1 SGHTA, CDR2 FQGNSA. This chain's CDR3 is CASSLETIAGREQFF. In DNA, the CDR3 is TGTGCCAGCAGCTTGGAAACGATAGCGGGACGTGAGCAGTTCTTC.

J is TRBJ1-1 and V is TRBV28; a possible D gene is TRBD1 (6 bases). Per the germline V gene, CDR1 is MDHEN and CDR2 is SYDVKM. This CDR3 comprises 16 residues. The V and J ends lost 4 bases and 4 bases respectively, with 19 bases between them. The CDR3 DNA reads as TGTGCCAGCAGTTCCCCGGCGGGGGCAGGTGGCACTGAAGCTTTCTTT. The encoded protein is CASSSPAGAGGTEAFF.

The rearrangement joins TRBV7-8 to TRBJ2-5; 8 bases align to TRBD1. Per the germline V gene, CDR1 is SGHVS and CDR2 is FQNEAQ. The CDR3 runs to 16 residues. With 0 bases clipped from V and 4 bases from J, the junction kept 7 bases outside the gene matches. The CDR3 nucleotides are TGTGCCAGCAGCTTAGCAGGACAGGGTAGAGGAGAGACCCAGTACTTC. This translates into CASSLAGQGRGETQYF.